This T cell receptor beta chain emerged from a study of T cell responses to AZD1222 COVID-19 vaccine. The assay was immunoSEQ multiplex PCR, and TCRdb's table has in-frame clones only and misses some. This sample carries fewer than 200,000 clones, approximately 92% of them seen once, and the ten largest clones take less than 11%. Per the germline V gene, CDR1 is LNHDA and CDR2 is SQIVND (reference sequence). Trimming at V came to 6 bases and at J to 5 bases, leaving 12 bases not matched to a gene. This CDR3 is 16 amino acids long. The starting material was peripheral blood, obtained on day 0 of AZD1222 vaccination. This chain joins TRBV19 and TRBJ2-1; TRBD1 agrees at 8 bases. The TCR sequence derives from an adult in good health. In DNA, the CDR3 is TGTGCCAGTAGCATGGAACAGGGGGTTGGGGACAATGAGCAGTTCTTC. Its protein product is CASSMEQGVGDNEQFF.